This passage covers 17 T cell receptor beta chains from one sample sequenced in a study of blood T cell repertoires in COVID-19. Sequenced by immunoSEQ multiplex PCR; TCRdb stores in-frame clones only, minus some. The sample records about 81,000 clones, 80% to 90% being singletons. The sample comprised PBMCs or T cells enriched from blood (not recorded which). The receptors shown here come from a woman between 50 and 59 years old with acute COVID-19.

The V call is TRBV10-3, the J call TRBJ2-1; 15 nucleotides agree with TRBD2. The CDR3 loop spans 18 amino acids. V dropped 3 bases and J dropped 5; count of bases not matched to a gene: 8. Per the germline V gene, CDR1 is ENHRY and CDR2 is SYGVKD. The CDR3 reads CAISEYRTSGRANNEQFF. In DNA form, the CDR3 reads TGTGCCATCAGTGAATACCGGACTAGCGGGAGGGCGAACAATGAGCAGTTCTTC.

This clone appeared a single time. The J gene is TRBJ2-1, the V gene TRBV10-2, with 13 bases lining up with TRBD2. Germline CDR1 and CDR2: WSHSY and SAAADI. With 1 base clipped from V and 7 bases from J, the junction kept 13 bases outside the gene matches. The CDR3 spans 19 residues. Here the CDR3 DNA reads TGCGCCAGCAGTGAGTTCACCGGGACTAGCGGGGAGAAAAGAAATGAGCAGTTCTTC. Translated: CASSEFTGTSGEKRNEQFF.

V is TRBV21-1 and J is TRBJ2-6; TRBD2 is the table's D call and was not checked against the DNA. TRBV21-1 is an annotated pseudogene. This CDR3 is built from 15 residues. CDR3 protein: CASSKSSSGANVLTF. CDR3 bases: TGTGCCAGCAGCAAGTCGAGCTCTGGGGCCAACGTCCTGACTTTC.

V and J are TRBV19 and TRBJ2-2; 8 bases match TRBD2. Germline CDR1 is LNHDA and CDR2 is SQIVND (reference sequence). CDR3 length equals 13 residues. The V and J ends lost 7 bases and 4 bases, in that order; junction bases with no gene match: 2. CDR3 residues: CASNAGGTGELFF. The CDR3 DNA follows: TGTGCCAGTAATGCGGGAGGCACCGGGGAGCTGTTTTTT.

J is TRBJ2-1 and V is TRBV30; 9 nucleotides match TRBD2. V dropped 6 bases and J dropped 4; count of bases not matched to a gene: 4. The CDR3 is 13 residues long. CDR1 and CDR2 (germline): GTSNPN, SVGIG (reference sequence). The CDR3 region has the DNA TGTGCCTGCCCTAGCGGGGCTTACAATGAGCAGTTCTTC. Its protein product is CACPSGAYNEQFF.

This chain links TRBV10-3 with TRBJ1-6, with 9 bases aligning to TRBD1. J was trimmed by 7 bases and V by 5 bases; bases with no gene match: 3. This CDR3 spans 14 amino acids. The germline CDR1 and CDR2 sequences are ENHRY and SYGVKD. As DNA, the CDR3 is TGTGCCATCAGTCGGACAGGGGAGAATTCACCCCTCCACTTT. Protein: CAISRTGENSPLHF.

The table lists this clone with a few counts. The V call is TRBV7-9, the J call TRBJ2-7; TRBD1 aligns across 11 bases. The J segment lost 5 bases and the V segment lost 1 base, leaving 4 bases of the junction unmatched. This CDR3 is built from 15 residues. Germline CDR1 and CDR2: SEHNR and FQNEAQ (reference sequence). Here the CDR3 DNA reads TGTGCCAGCAGCTTAGTGGGACAGGGGGTTAACGAGCAGTACTTC. Encoded protein: CASSLVGQGVNEQYF. Drawing the rest from reference TRBV7-9 and TRBJ2-7, the complete variable domain is DTGVSQNPRHKITKRGQNVTFRCDPISEHNRLYWYRQTLGQGPEFLTYFQNEAQLEKSRLLSDRFSAERPKGSFSTLEIQRTEQGDSAMYLCASSLVGQGVNEQYFGPGTRLTVT.

This rearrangement joins TRBV4-2 to TRBJ2-3, with D tentatively TRBD2 (6 bases). Trimming cost V 0 bases and J 2 bases, with 12 bases left between them. Germline assignment: CDR1 LGHNA and CDR2 YNFKEQ. The CDR3 length is 16 residues. CDR3 region: CASSQDPSASTDTQYF. In nucleotides, the CDR3 is TGTGCCAGCAGCCAAGATCCTAGCGCATCCACAGATACGCAGTATTTT.

The CDR3 DNA sequence: TGTGCCAGTAGTCCCGGACAGAAAAGAGGAATTCAGCCCCAGCATTTT. Amino acids: CASSPGQKRGIQPQHF. The chain combines TRBV19 with TRBJ1-5, with D possibly matching TRBD1 (6 bases). The CDR3 loop spans 16 amino acids. Germline V gene data show CDR1 as LNHDA and CDR2 as SQIVND (reference sequence). Between the trimmed V and J ends, which lost 5 bases and 6 bases, there was a span of 20 bases.

The chain links TRBV7-3 to TRBJ2-3; 8 positions match TRBD2. The CDR3 loop spans 14 amino acids. The germline CDR1 and CDR2 sequences are SGHTA and FQGTGA. V lost 8 bases and J lost 8; bases outside the gene matches: 12. DNA for the CDR3: TGTGCCAGCGGGGACGGGAGGGCTGCGGGTACGCAGTATTTT. Translation gives CASGDGRAAGTQYF.

The chain joins TRBV5-5 to TRBJ1-5; D uncertain. V lost 0 bases and J lost 1, with 14 bases in between. The CDR3 sequence is 17 residues long. Germline assignment: CDR1 SGHKS and CDR2 YYEKEE (reference sequence). CDR3 amino acids: CASSLGYTPTSNQPQHF. DNA for the CDR3: TGTGCCAGCAGCTTGGGGTACACCCCCACAAGCAATCAGCCCCAGCATTTT.

The V call is TRBV19, the J call TRBJ2-7; no clear D gene. The CDR3 has 11 amino acids. Germline values: CDR1 LNHDA, CDR2 SQIVND (reference sequence). The V end lost 2 bases, the J end lost 5 bases, and 4 bases lay between the germline ends. The CDR3: CASSIQDEQYF. CDR3 in DNA: TGTGCCAGTAGTATACAGGACGAGCAGTACTTC.

The chain links TRBV7-8 to TRBJ2-1, with 12 bases that match TRBD2. The germline V gene has CDR1 SGHVS and CDR2 FQNEAQ. Losses at the gene ends were 5 bases for V and 4 bases for J; bases not matched to a gene: 6. CDR3 length: 16 amino acids. CDR3 in amino acids: CASSSPGTSGYNEQFF. As DNA, the CDR3 is TGTGCCAGCAGCAGCCCCGGGACTAGCGGGTACAATGAGCAGTTCTTC.

V is TRBV5-5 and J is TRBJ2-7, with 9 bases lining up with TRBD1. This CDR3 has 17 amino acids. After removal of 0 bases from V and 0 bases from J, the junction contained 7 bases not matched to a gene. Germline CDR1 and CDR2: SGHKS and YYEKEE (reference sequence). The CDR3 coding sequence is TGTGCCAGCAGCTTGGGAGCGGGGACAGGGCTCTCCTACGAGCAGTACTTC. Its translation: CASSLGAGTGLSYEQYF.

The chain employs TRBV19 and TRBJ1-5, with D unresolved. CDR1 is LNHDA and CDR2 is SQIVND in the germline V gene (reference sequence). The CDR3 is made up of 14 amino acids. V shed 5 bases and J shed 6 bases, with 14 bases lying between them. The CDR3 is CASSLTPAGQPQHF. CDR3 nucleotides: TGTGCCAGTAGTCTTACACCCGCGGGTCAGCCCCAGCATTTT.

The chain recombines TRBV18 with TRBJ1-6; D gene uncertain. This CDR3 region has 17 residues. Trimming removed 2 bases from V and 0 bases from J, with 11 bases in between. Looked up from germline, CDR1 is KGHSH and CDR2 is LQKENI. CDR3 sequence reads: CASSPAALSSYNSPLHF. CDR3 nucleotides: TGTGCCAGCTCACCAGCCGCCCTGAGCTCCTATAATTCACCCCTCCACTTT.

The chain joins TRBV6-5 to TRBJ2-7, with TRBD2 matching over 8 bases. Trimming took 5 bases from V and 3 from J; bases not matched to a gene: 9. The CDR3 is 15 amino acids. Germline CDR1 and CDR2: MNHEY and SVGAGI. CDR3 loop: CASSPAGRGGYEQYF. CDR3 bases: TGTGCCAGCAGTCCAGCCGGGAGGGGGGGCTACGAGCAGTACTTC.